Listed below are T cell receptor beta chains from one sample, sequenced in a study of T cells in Graves' hyperthyroidism and ophthalmopathy. TCRdb independently ran MiXCR on the multiplex PCR reads; one entry per CDR3 protein. The sample lists about 350,000 distinct CDR3 sequences, over 15% occurring once. Sequencing input: blood. These receptors were collected from a woman aged 40 to 50 with Graves' ophthalmopathy. CDR3s include the opening cysteine and the closing phenylalanine or tryptophan. The D gene is left open where the match is weak. The size entry is marked missing in some rows and otherwise reads once, few, many or a size class.

TRBV6-1	.	.	TRBJ1-2	TGTGCCAGCAGTGAAGTGAACAGTCCTTATGGCTACACCTTC	CASSEVNSPYGYTF
TRBV10-3	TRBD2	many	TRBJ2-1	TGTGCCATCAGTCGAACCCTAGCGGGAGGGGTCAATGAGCAGTTCTTC	CAISRTLAGGVNEQFF
TRBV3-1	TRBD2	.	TRBJ2-1	TGTGCCAGCAGCCCCCCGTTAAAGCTCGGGAGGGCCCCCAATGAGCAGTTCTTC	CASSPPLKLGRAPNEQFF
TRBV7-2	TRBD2	many	TRBJ2-5	TGTGCCAGCAGCACCGCGGGGACTACTACCAAGACCCAGTACTTC	CASSTAGTTTKTQYF
TRBV27	.	many	TRBJ1-3	TGTGCCAGCAGTTTGCATCAGGGCCTCTCTGGAAACACCATATATTTT	CASSLHQGLSGNTIYF
TRBV12-3/TRBV12-4	TRBD1	many	TRBJ2-5	TGTGCCAGCAGTGTTGACAGGGTGGGGGAGACCCAGTACTTC	CASSVDRVGETQYF
TRBV5-1	TRBD1	many	TRBJ1-2	TGCGCCAGCAGCGGGGACAGTAAGAACTATGGCTACACCTTC	CASSGDSKNYGYTF
TRBV28	TRBD2	many	TRBJ2-2	TGTGCCAGCAGTCCCACCAAGACTAGCGGGAGGTCCCGCACCGGGGAGCTGTTTTTT	CASSPTKTSGRSRTGELFF
TRBV20-1	TRBD1	many	TRBJ1-1	TGCAGTGCTCCAAACAGGGGGTGGGACACTGAAGCTTTCTTT	CSAPNRGWDTEAFF
TRBV5-1	TRBD1	.	TRBJ2-7	TGCGCCAGTAGGACAGGGATGGACGGGTACGAGCAGTACTTC	CASRTGMDGYEQYF
TRBV6-1	.	.	TRBJ2-5	TGTGCCAGCAGTCCTGCGACAGATTTCCAAGAGACCCAGTACTTC	CASSPATDFQETQYF
TRBV11-2	TRBD2	many	TRBJ2-5	TGTGCCAGCAGCTCCGGGACTAGCGGGAGGGAGACCCAGTACTTC	CASSSGTSGRETQYF
TRBV30	.	.	TRBJ1-2	TGTGCCTGGAATCCCCGGATACCCAGCTATGGCTACACCTTC	CAWNPRIPSYGYTF